The rows below give T cell receptor beta chains drawn from one sample of a study of Graves' ophthalmopathy and Graves' hyperthyroidism. MiXCR was run by TCRdb on the multiplex PCR reads, yielding one entry per CDR3 protein. Of 650,000 to 900,000 distinct CDR3 sequences listed, 40% are singletons. The sequencing sample was made of peripheral blood. Every receptor here comes from an adult man with Graves' ophthalmopathy. The CDR3 runs from the conserved cysteine through the conserved F or W. The D gene is left open where the match is weak. Some rows have no size entry. The others give once, few or many, or a class for an expanded clone.

j_gene,abundance,v_gene,d_gene,CDR3aa,CDR3nt
TRBJ2-1,NA,TRBV29-1,NA,CSAAGTPYNEQFF,TGCAGTGCTGCCGGGACACCCTACAATGAGCAGTTCTTC
TRBJ2-5,few,TRBV7-2,TRBD2,CASSFDGTSGQETQYF,TGTGCCAGCAGCTTTGACGGGACTAGCGGACAAGAGACCCAGTACTTC
TRBJ2-7,few,TRBV19,TRBD1,CASTSRDRSYEQYF,TGTGCCAGCACCTCCCGGGACAGATCCTACGAGCAGTACTTC
TRBJ1-1,NA,TRBV20-1,NA,CSASLQSRRNTEAFF,TGCAGTGCTAGTCTACAGAGTCGAAGGAACACTGAAGCTTTCTTT
TRBJ2-7,NA,TRBV7-9,NA,CASSQPGEQGNEQYF,TGTGCCAGCAGCCAACCAGGGGAACAGGGAAACGAGCAGTACTTC
TRBJ2-7,NA,TRBV10-3,NA,CASIGDHEQYF,TGTGCCAGCATCGGGGACCACGAGCAGTACTTC
TRBJ1-4,NA,TRBV15,TRBD1,CATSRDQGDANEKLFF,TGTGCCACCAGCAGAGATCAGGGGGATGCGAATGAAAAACTGTTTTTT
TRBJ2-7,many,TRBV29-1,TRBD1,CSVGTGTSYEQYF,TGCAGCGTTGGGACAGGAACATCCTACGAGCAGTACTTC
TRBJ1-2,NA,TRBV15,NA,CATSRGQDGYTF,TGTGCCACCAGCAGGGGACAAGATGGCTACACCTTC
TRBJ1-5,few,TRBV19,TRBD1,CASTIQTGLNQPQHF,TGTGCCAGTACTATTCAGACAGGGTTAAATCAGCCCCAGCATTTT
TRBJ1-4,NA,TRBV9,NA,CASSVDVGGAGEKLFF,TGTGCCAGCAGCGTAGACGTTGGGGGCGCTGGGGAAAAACTGTTTTTT
TRBJ2-3,NA,TRBV19,NA,CASSIGRAGTFTDTQYF,TGTGCCAGTAGTATTGGTCGGGCGGGGACTTTCACAGATACGCAGTATTTT
TRBJ1-1,many,TRBV29-1,NA,CSASHRRAAGTEAFF,TGCAGCGCTTCACATCGACGGGCAGCAGGGACTGAAGCTTTCTTT
TRBJ2-7,few,TRBV20-1,NA,CSAPVIYGAISYEQYF,TGCAGTGCACCGGTGATTTATGGGGCGATCTCCTACGAGCAGTACTTC
TRBJ2-7,NA,TRBV7-8,TRBD1,CASSLVGTGGIEQYF,TGTGCCAGCAGCTTAGTTGGGACAGGGGGCATCGAGCAGTACTTC
TRBJ1-2,NA,TRBV29-1,NA,CSVEDQWGRDNYGYTF,TGCAGCGTTGAAGATCAGTGGGGCCGGGACAACTATGGCTACACCTTC
TRBJ2-7,NA,TRBV25-1,NA,CASSPTSARGTSEQYF,TGTGCCAGCAGTCCTACTTCGGCCAGGGGTACCAGCGAGCAGTACTTC
TRBJ1-1,many,TRBV7-8,NA,CASSFELGTVNTEAFF,TGTGCCAGCAGCTTCGAACTCGGGACTGTCAACACTGAAGCTTTCTTT
TRBJ2-3,NA,TRBV10-3,NA,CASSYVGPDTQYF,TGTGCCAGCAGTTACGTGGGTCCAGATACGCAGTATTTT
TRBJ1-1,NA,TRBV7-2,NA,CASLVGWNTEAFF,TGTGCCAGCTTAGTAGGATGGAACACTGAAGCTTTCTTT
TRBJ1-6,few,TRBV27,NA,CASSLFPADSPLHF,TGTGCCAGCAGTTTATTCCCGGCGGATTCACCCCTCCACTTT
TRBJ2-7,NA,TRBV11-2,NA,CASSLVVQESSYEQYF,TGTGCCAGCAGCTTAGTGGTCCAGGAGAGCTCCTACGAGCAGTACTTC
TRBJ2-2,NA,TRBV25-1,TRBD2,CASRPAGGNTGELFF,TGTGCCAGCAGGCCAGCGGGGGGGAACACCGGGGAGCTGTTTTTT
TRBJ2-6,many,TRBV7-2,TRBD1,CATGTGRSSGANVLTF,TGTGCCACCGGGACAGGGAGGAGCTCTGGGGCCAACGTCCTGACTTTC
TRBJ1-6,few,TRBV4-3,NA,CASSQDRSYDSPLHF,TGCGCCAGCAGCCAAGATCGCAGCTACGATTCACCCCTCCACTTT
TRBJ1-2,few,TRBV2,TRBD1,CASTDRRNYGYTF,TGTGCCAGCACGGACAGGCGTAACTATGGCTACACCTTC
TRBJ2-7,NA,TRBV5-1,TRBD1,CASSFGTGVHEQYF,TGCGCCAGCAGCTTTGGGACAGGGGTCCACGAGCAGTACTTC
TRBJ2-7,NA,TRBV7-9,TRBD1,CASSSTGNNYEQYF,TGTGCCAGCAGCTCGACAGGGAATAACTACGAGCAGTACTTC
TRBJ2-7,few,TRBV6-2/TRBV6-3,TRBD2,CASRPLAGVTYEQYF,TGTGCCAGCAGGCCACTAGCGGGAGTTACCTACGAGCAGTACTTC
TRBJ1-5,few,TRBV5-4,NA,CASSLWQLPGRPQHF,TGTGCCAGCAGCTTGTGGCAGCTCCCGGGGCGGCCCCAGCATTTT
TRBJ1-6,many,TRBV20-1,NA,CSASAEGEWDSPLHF,TGCAGTGCTTCCGCCGAGGGGGAATGGGATTCACCCCTCCACTTT
TRBJ1-1,many,TRBV20-1,NA,CSADNANTEAFF,TGCAGTGCTGACAATGCCAACACTGAAGCTTTCTTT
TRBJ2-3,once,TRBV10-2,NA,CASRKSQATDTQYF,TGCGCCAGCAGAAAAAGTCAGGCCACAGATACGCAGTATTTT
TRBJ1-3,many,TRBV2,NA,CASSEDRSSTIYF,TGTGCCAGCAGTGAAGACAGGTCTAGCACCATATATTTT
TRBJ1-1,NA,TRBV20-1,NA,CSARSQLNTEAFF,TGCAGTGCTAGGAGTCAATTGAACACTGAAGCTTTCTTT
TRBJ2-7,few,TRBV29-1,NA,CSVGRPPERDRDIYEQYF,TGCAGCGTTGGTCGTCCTCCCGAACGGGACCGGGACATCTACGAGCAGTACTTC
TRBJ1-6,few,TRBV10-3,NA,CASRDTNNSPLHF,TGTGCCAGTAGGGACACCAATAATTCACCCCTCCACTTT
TRBJ1-3,NA,TRBV29-1,NA,CSVVGGNTIYF,TGCAGCGTTGTTGGGGGAAACACCATATATTTT
TRBJ1-2,NA,TRBV7-9,NA,CAWSLSQAGYTF,TGTGCCTGGAGTTTGTCCCAAGCGGGCTACACCTTC
TRBJ1-2,few,TRBV20-1,NA,CSASSGRDYGYTF,TGCAGTGCTAGTTCGGGGAGGGACTATGGCTACACCTTC
TRBJ1-1,NA,TRBV10-2,NA,CASSQPQGNTEAFF,TGTGCCAGCAGCCAACCACAGGGGAACACTGAAGCTTTCTTT
TRBJ1-1,once,TRBV12-3/TRBV12-4,NA,CASSLRGGSNTEAFF,TGTGCCAGCAGTCTAAGGGGGGGAAGTAACACTGAAGCTTTCTTT
TRBJ1-2,NA,TRBV20-1,TRBD1,CSASTGTGYGYTF,TGCAGTGCCAGCACCGGGACAGGGTATGGCTACACCTTC
TRBJ2-5,NA,TRBV20-1,NA,CSARDPVLGETQYF,TGCAGTGCTAGAGATCCTGTATTGGGGGAGACCCAGTACTTC
TRBJ1-1,once,TRBV28,TRBD1,CASSWPTTGGPEAFF,TGTGCCAGCAGTTGGCCAACGACAGGGGGGCCTGAAGCTTTCTTT
TRBJ2-7,many,TRBV7-3,TRBD1,CASSLRDRALYEQYF,TGTGCCAGCAGCTTAAGGGACAGGGCATTGTACGAGCAGTACTTC
TRBJ2-7,few,TRBV4-1,NA,CASSQRSRGEQYF,TGCGCCAGCAGCCAGCGAAGCAGGGGCGAGCAGTACTTC
TRBJ1-2,many,TRBV20-1,NA,CSARDLRMSNYGYTF,TGCAGTGCTAGAGATCTGAGAATGTCTAACTATGGCTACACCTTC
TRBJ2-1,NA,TRBV10-3,TRBD2,CATQLAGGHGEQFF,TGTGCCACCCAGTTAGCGGGGGGTCATGGTGAGCAGTTCTTC
TRBJ1-1,once,TRBV5-4,NA,CASQLPGSEAFF,TGTGCCAGCCAGCTTCCGGGTTCGGAAGCTTTCTTT
TRBJ1-1,many,TRBV14,NA,CASSQEWKGRTEAFF,TGTGCCAGCAGCCAAGAGTGGAAAGGGCGCACTGAAGCTTTCTTT
TRBJ1-1,NA,TRBV7-9,TRBD1,CASSLAGGRSTEAFF,TGTGCCAGCAGCTTGGCAGGGGGTCGAAGCACTGAAGCTTTCTTT
TRBJ1-1,NA,TRBV2,NA,CASSAGVSVGTEAFF,TGTGCCAGCAGTGCCGGTGTTAGTGTGGGCACTGAAGCTTTCTTT
TRBJ1-2,once,TRBV10-3,TRBD1,CAISPWEGASYGYTF,TGTGCCATCAGTCCTTGGGAGGGGGCCAGCTATGGCTACACCTTC